A selection of T cell receptor beta chains follows, all from one sample in a study of beta chain features in type 1 diabetes. Profiling relied on immunoSEQ multiplex PCR, and the TCRdb table lists in-frame clones only, not all of them. Found here are over 300,000 clones, approximately 8% of them singletons; the top ten hold approximately 0.44%. Sequences were obtained from central memory CD4+ T cells from blood. These receptors were collected from a woman between 18 and 30 years old in good health. Both conserved end residues are part of each CDR3. A D gene is named only where the DNA matches it firmly. Rows may omit the clone size; those that give it use once, few, many or a size class.

clone_size d_call j_call v_call cdr3_aa cdr3_nt
few TRBD1 TRBJ1-1 TRBV28 CASSLSRDRDEAFF TGTGCCAGCAGCCTTTCCCGGGACAGAGATGAAGCTTTCTTT
few - TRBJ2-7 TRBV28 CASSLGGPRRNEQYF TGTGCCAGCAGTTTAGGGGGGCCCAGGAGGAACGAGCAGTACTTC
- - TRBJ2-7 TRBV7-2 CASSQGTYEQYF TGTGCCAGCAGCCAAGGGACCTACGAGCAGTACTTC
few - TRBJ2-1 TRBV5-1 CASSFPGGFNEQFF TGCGCCAGCAGCTTTCCGGGCGGGTTCAATGAGCAGTTCTTC
- TRBD2 TRBJ2-1 TRBV7-6 CASSLVLAGSYNEQFF TGTGCCAGCAGCTTAGTACTAGCGGGCTCTTACAATGAGCAGTTCTTC
few TRBD1 TRBJ1-4 TRBV6-5 CASSYGDSGEKLFF TGTGCCAGCAGTTACGGGGACAGTGGTGAAAAACTGTTTTTT
few - TRBJ2-3 TRBV1 CTSSQTSGTDTQYF TGCACCAGCAGCCAAACTAGCGGGACAGATACGCAGTATTTT
- TRBD1 TRBJ1-5 TRBV2 CASQGQVYQPQHF TGTGCCAGCCAAGGACAGGTTTATCAGCCCCAGCATTTT
few - TRBJ1-4 TRBV18 CASSPLGQSNEKLFF TGTGCCAGCTCACCCCTCGGACAGTCTAATGAAAAACTGTTTTTT
few - TRBJ2-1 TRBV27 CASREWRSLNEQFF TGTGCCAGCAGGGAGTGGCGCTCGCTCAATGAGCAGTTCTTC